These 5 T cell receptor beta chains were all obtained from the same sample, sequenced in a study of neoadjuvant anti-PD-1 for oral cavity cancer. Time point defined: after neoadjuvant nivolumab, at surgical resection. Only in-frame clones appear in the TCRdb table, and some are missing; sequencing was by immunoSEQ multiplex PCR. The data show around 35,000 clones, with 30% to 40% seen just once and more than 15% held by the top ten. The sample in question was tumor tissue, obtained after nivolumab (anti-PD-1) treatment. All receptors come from a person aged 35-80 years with oral cavity squamous cell carcinoma.

The genes are TRBV13 and TRBJ2-7, with TRBD2 identical over 8 bases. V lost 3 bases and J lost 3; bases outside the gene matches: 7. The germline gives CDR1 PRHDT, CDR2 FYEKMQ (reference sequence). The CDR3 spans 15 residues. CDR3 in DNA: TGTGCCAGCAGCTTCCATGTAGCGGGAATCTACGAGCAGTACTTC. Translating gives CASSFHVAGIYEQYF.

This clone was recorded a few times. The chain joins TRBV7-9 to TRBJ2-5; D is possibly TRBD1 (6 bases). The germline gives CDR1 SEHNR, CDR2 FQNEAQ (reference sequence). This CDR3 comprises 13 residues. Trimming cost V 5 bases and J 9 bases, with 16 bases left between them. CDR3 loop: CASSLGGRDPQYF. The CDR3 DNA is TGTGCCAGCAGCCTAGGGGGACGGGACCCCCAGTACTTC.

The chain combines TRBV11-3 with TRBJ2-3; a possible D gene is TRBD2 (7 bases). Germline CDR1 is SGHNT and CDR2 is YENEEA. V was shortened by 1 base and J by 7 bases, with 12 bases between the two germline ends. The CDR3 spans 14 residues. CDR3 residues: CASSLGEGGNTQYF. As DNA, the CDR3 is TGTGCCAGCAGCTTAGGGGAGGGGGGAAATACGCAGTATTTT.

J is TRBJ2-7 and V is TRBV7-2; D is perhaps TRBD1 or TRBD2 (5 bases each). Germline CDR1 SGHTA, CDR2 FQGNSA. Trimming cost V 7 bases and J 5 bases, with 18 bases left between them. This CDR3 is built from 14 residues. The CDR3 coding sequence is TGTGCCAGCACCCCGGGACGGGGTCCCCACGAGCAGTACTTC. This translates into CASTPGRGPHEQYF.

This clone was seen a handful of times. As DNA, the CDR3 is TGCGCCAGCAGCCCCTCGGGACGGGCCGGGGAGCTGTTTTTT. It codes for CASSPSGRAGELFF. The chain employs TRBV5-1 and TRBJ2-2; D possibly matches TRBD1 or TRBD2 (5 bases each). The V end lost 4 bases, the J end lost 6 bases, and 13 bases lay between the germline ends. The germline CDR1 and CDR2 sequences are SGHRS and YFSETQ. This CDR3 is 14 amino acids long.